Listed here is a single T cell receptor (beta chain). Its target is unknown. The data were taken from a study of T cell repertoires in cytomegalovirus infection. Germline-derived CDR1 and CDR2 are PRHDT and FYEKMQ (reference sequence). The CDR3 length is 21 residues. V was pared by 0 bases and J by 2 bases, with 29 bases between. MiXCR, applied by TCRdb to the reads, yields one record per CDR3 protein. The top ten hold 13% of the sample, which has 650,000 to 850,000 distinct CDR3 sequences, about 28% seen once. The sequencing used cultured CD8+ T cells from PBMCs, collected from culture after CMV antigen stimulation. This chain connects TRBV13 to TRBJ2-7; TRBD1 or TRBD2 may be the D gene (5 bases each). This receptor was identified in a human donor in good health (CMV status not recorded). Some clones in this sample may be carry-over from other donors' samples. DNA for the CDR3: TGTGCCAGCAGCTTAGGCCGGTTTTCCCCGGCGAGGGGCAGCTATACCTACGAGCAGTACTTC. This sequence encodes CASSLGRFSPARGSYTYEQYF.